This T cell receptor (beta chain) was sequenced in a study of blood T cell repertoires in COVID-19. Study-level information: Cohort 3 donors were reported recovered after two negative PCRs, clearance, or symptom resolution. Samples taken during acute and convalescent COVID-19 were collected in the United States, Italy and Spain.

Participant reports of clinical history set cohort assignment. Original analysis: Amplification of reference gene primers was used by the study to estimate nucleated cell counts. Only in-frame clones appear in the TCRdb table, and some are missing; sequencing was by immunoSEQ multiplex PCR. Clone size and the V and J calls come from that table; the DNA yielded D and trimming. The table lists under 150,000 clones, about 87% of them singletons. Germline V gene data show CDR1 as SEHNR and CDR2 as FQNEAQ (reference sequence). CDR3 length: 14 residues. Trimming took 1 base from V and 5 from J, leaving 11 bases between them.

Sequenced material: PBMCs or T cells enriched from blood (not recorded which). V is TRBV7-9 and J is TRBJ1-2; D remains ambiguous. This receptor was obtained from a middle-aged man in a cohort exposed to, infected with or recovered from COVID-19 (not recorded which). The CDR3 here is CASSLVPGWYGYTF. The CDR3 region has the DNA TGTGCCAGCAGCTTAGTTCCGGGGTGGTATGGCTACACCTTC.